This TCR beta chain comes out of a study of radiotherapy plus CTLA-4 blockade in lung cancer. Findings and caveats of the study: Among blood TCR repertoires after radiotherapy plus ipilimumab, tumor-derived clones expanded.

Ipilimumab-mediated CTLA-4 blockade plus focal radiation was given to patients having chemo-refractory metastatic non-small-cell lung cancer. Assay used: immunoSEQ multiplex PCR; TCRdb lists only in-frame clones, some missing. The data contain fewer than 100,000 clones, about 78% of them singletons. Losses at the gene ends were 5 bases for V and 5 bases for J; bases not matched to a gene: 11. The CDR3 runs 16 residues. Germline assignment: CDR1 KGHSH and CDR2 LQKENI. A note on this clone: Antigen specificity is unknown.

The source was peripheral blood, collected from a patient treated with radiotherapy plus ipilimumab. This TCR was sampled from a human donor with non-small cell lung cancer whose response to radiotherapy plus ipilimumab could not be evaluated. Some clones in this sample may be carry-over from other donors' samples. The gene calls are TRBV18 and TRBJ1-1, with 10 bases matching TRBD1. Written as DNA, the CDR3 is TGTGCCAGCTCATCTACTAGTCGGACAGGGGGGACTGAAGCTTTCTTT. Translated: CASSSTSRTGGTEAFF. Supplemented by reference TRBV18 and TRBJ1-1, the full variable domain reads NAGVMQNPRHLVRRRGQEARLRCSPMKGHSHVYWYRQLPEEGLKFMVYLQKENIIDESGMPKERFSAEFPKEGPSILRIQQVVRGDSAAYFCASSSTSRTGGTEAFFGQGTRLTVV.